Described below is a single T cell receptor (beta chain) sequence and its context. Its antigen remains unidentified. The length of the CDR3 is 14 residues. Germline trimming cut 4 bases from V and 8 bases from J; bases unmatched to any gene: 7. Looked up from germline, CDR1 is SGHTA and CDR2 is FQGNSA. Unique molecular identifiers tagged the TCRbeta library. Using its own MiXCR run on the PCR reads, TCRdb lists one record per CDR3 protein. The sample holds approximately 170,000 distinct CDR3 sequences, around 10% seen once. These data are taken from a study of T-cell reconstitution after alpha-beta-depleted transplantation in children. Findings and limits, study-wide: Expanded clones from the graft, numbering several hundred, reportedly supplied alpha-beta T cells about two months after transplant. It was newly produced T cells that mostly accounted for T-cell counts and diversity one year after transplant. Several patients had high TCRbeta diversity at day 60; it came from surviving recipient T cells and thymic progenitors.

Source: PBMCs, taken before TCRalphabeta/CD19-depleted stem cell transplant. The receptor comes from a boy under 10 years old with acute myeloid leukemia, due to receive a stem cell transplant. The rearrangement links TRBV7-2 to TRBJ1-4; 7 positions match TRBD1. The DNA of the CDR3 is TGTGCCAGCAGCTCCCGACAGGGAGGGGAAAAACTGTTTTTT. Translated: CASSSRQGGEKLFF. Combining the CDR3 with reference TRBV7-2 and TRBJ1-4 gives the whole variable domain GAGVSQSPSNKVTEKGKDVELRCDPISGHTALYWYRQSLGQGLEFLIYFQGNSAPDKSGLPSDRFSAERTGGSVSTLTIQRTQQEDSAVYLCASSSRQGGEKLFFGSGTQLSVL.